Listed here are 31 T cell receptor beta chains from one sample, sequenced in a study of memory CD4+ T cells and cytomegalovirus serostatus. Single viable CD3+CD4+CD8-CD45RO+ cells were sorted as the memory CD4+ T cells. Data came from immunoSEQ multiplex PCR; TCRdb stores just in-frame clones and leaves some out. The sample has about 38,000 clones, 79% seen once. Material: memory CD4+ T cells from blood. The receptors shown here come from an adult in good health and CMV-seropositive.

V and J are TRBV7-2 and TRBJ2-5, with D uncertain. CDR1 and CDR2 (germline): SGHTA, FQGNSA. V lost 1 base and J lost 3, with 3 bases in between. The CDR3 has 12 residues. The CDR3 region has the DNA TGTGCCAGCAGCTTAGAAGAAGAGACCCAGTACTTC. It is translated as CASSLEEETQYF.

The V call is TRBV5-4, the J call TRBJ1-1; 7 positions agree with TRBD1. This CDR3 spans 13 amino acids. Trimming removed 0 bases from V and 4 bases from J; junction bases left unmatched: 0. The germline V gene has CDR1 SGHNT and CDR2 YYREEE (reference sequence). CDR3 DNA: TGTGCCAGCAGCTTGGACAGGGGCACTGAAGCTTTCTTT. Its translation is CASSLDRGTEAFF.

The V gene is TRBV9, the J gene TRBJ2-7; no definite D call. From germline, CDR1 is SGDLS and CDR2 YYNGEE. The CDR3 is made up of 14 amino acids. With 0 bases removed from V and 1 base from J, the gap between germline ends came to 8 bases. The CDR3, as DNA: TGTGCCAGCAGCGTAGCTCCATGGTCCTACGAGCAGTACTTC. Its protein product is CASSVAPWSYEQYF.

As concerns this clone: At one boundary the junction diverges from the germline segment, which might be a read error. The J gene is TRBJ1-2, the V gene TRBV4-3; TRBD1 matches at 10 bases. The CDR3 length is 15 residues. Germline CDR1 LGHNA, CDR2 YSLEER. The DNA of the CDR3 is TGCGCCAGCACCCAAAATCCGGGACAGGGGAATGGCTACACCTTC. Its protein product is CASTQNPGQGNGYTF.

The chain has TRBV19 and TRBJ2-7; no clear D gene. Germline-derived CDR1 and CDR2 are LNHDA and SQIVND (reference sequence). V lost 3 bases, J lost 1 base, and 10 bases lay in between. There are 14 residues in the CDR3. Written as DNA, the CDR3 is TGTGCCAGTAGTATGCGATCCGAGTCCTACGAGCAGTACTTC. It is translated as CASSMRSESYEQYF.

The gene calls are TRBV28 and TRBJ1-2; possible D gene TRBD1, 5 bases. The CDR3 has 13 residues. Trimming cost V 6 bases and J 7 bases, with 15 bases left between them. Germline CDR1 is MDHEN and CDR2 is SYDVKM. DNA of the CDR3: TGTGCCAGCAGCCCCCTAGGGACCGGTGGCTACACCTTC. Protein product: CASSPLGTGGYTF.

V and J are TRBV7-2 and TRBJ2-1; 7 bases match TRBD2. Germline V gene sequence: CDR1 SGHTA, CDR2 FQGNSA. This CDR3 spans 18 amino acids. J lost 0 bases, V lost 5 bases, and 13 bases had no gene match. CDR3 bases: TGTGCCAGCAGCCCAAGGCCCGGGGGGATAAGCTCCTACAATGAGCAGTTCTTC. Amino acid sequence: CASSPRPGGISSYNEQFF. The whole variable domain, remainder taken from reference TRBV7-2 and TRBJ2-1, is GAGVSQSPSNKVTEKGKDVELRCDPISGHTALYWYRQSLGQGLEFLIYFQGNSAPDKSGLPSDRFSAERTGGSVSTLTIQRTQQEDSAVYLCASSPRPGGISSYNEQFFGPGTRLTVL.

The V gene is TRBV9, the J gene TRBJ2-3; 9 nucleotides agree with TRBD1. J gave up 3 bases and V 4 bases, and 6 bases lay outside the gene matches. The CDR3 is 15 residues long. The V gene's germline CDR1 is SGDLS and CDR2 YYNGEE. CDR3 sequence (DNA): TGTGCCAGCAGCCTCGCACAGGGGGCTACAGATACGCAGTATTTT. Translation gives CASSLAQGATDTQYF. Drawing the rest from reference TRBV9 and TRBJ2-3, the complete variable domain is DSGVTQTPKHLITATGQRVTLRCSPRSGDLSVYWYQQSLDQGLQFLIQYYNGEERAKGNILERFSAQQFPDLHSELNLSSLELGDSALYFCASSLAQGATDTQYFGPGTRLTVL.

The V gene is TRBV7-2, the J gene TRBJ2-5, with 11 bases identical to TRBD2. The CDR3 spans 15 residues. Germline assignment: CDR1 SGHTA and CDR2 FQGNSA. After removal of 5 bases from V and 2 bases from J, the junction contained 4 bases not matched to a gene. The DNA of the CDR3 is TGTGCCAGCAGCGCCGGGACTAGCGGACAAGAGACCCAGTACTTC. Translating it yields CASSAGTSGQETQYF.

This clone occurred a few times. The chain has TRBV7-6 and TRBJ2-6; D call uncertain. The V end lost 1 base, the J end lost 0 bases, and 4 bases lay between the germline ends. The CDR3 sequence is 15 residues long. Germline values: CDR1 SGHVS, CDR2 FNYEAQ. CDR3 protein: CASSLGHSGANVLTF. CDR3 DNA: TGTGCCAGCAGCTTAGGACACTCTGGGGCCAACGTCCTGACTTTC.

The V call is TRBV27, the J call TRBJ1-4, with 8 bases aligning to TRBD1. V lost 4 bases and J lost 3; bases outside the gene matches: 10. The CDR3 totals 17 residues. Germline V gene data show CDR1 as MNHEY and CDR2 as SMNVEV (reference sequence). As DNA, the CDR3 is TGTGCCAGCAGTTATAAAGGGGGCAGGGGGCCTAATGAAAAACTGTTTTTT. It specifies CASSYKGGRGPNEKLFF.

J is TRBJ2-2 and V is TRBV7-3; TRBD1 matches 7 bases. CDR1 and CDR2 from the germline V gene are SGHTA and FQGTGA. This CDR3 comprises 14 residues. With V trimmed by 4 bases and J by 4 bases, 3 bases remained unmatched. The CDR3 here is CASSSGQITGELFF. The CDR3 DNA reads TGTGCCAGCAGCTCGGGACAGATCACCGGGGAGCTGTTTTTT. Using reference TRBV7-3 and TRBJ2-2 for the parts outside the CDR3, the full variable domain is GAGVSQTPSNKVTEKGKYVELRCDPISGHTALYWYRQSLGQGPEFLIYFQGTGAADDSGLPNDRFFAVRPEGSVSTLKIQRTERGDSAVYLCASSSGQITGELFFGEGSRLTVL.

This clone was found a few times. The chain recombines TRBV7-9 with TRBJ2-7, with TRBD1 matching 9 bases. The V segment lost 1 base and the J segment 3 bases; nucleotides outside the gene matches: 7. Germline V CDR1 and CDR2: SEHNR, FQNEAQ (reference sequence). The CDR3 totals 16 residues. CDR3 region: CASSLVSGQGSYEQYF. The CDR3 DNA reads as TGTGCCAGCAGCTTAGTCTCGGGACAGGGAAGCTACGAGCAGTACTTC.

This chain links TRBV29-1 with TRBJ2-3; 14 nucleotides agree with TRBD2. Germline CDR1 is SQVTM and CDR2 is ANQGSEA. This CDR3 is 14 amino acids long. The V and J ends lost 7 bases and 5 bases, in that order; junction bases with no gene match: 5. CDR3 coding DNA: TGCAGCGCCGGACTAGCGGGGGGCTTAGATACGCAGTATTTT. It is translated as CSAGLAGGLDTQYF.

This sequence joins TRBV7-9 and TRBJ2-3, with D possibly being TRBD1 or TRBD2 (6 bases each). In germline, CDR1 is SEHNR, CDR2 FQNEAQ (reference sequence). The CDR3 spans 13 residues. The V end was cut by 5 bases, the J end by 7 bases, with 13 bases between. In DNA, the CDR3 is TGTGCCAGCAGCACCCTGGGGGGCCATACGCAGTATTTT. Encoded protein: CASSTLGGHTQYF.

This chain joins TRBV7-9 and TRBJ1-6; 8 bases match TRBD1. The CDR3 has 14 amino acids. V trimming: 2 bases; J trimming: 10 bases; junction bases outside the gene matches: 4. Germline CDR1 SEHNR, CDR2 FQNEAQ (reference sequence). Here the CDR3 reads CASSLIGQGSPLHF. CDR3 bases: TGTGCCAGCAGCTTAATAGGACAGGGATCACCCCTCCACTTT.

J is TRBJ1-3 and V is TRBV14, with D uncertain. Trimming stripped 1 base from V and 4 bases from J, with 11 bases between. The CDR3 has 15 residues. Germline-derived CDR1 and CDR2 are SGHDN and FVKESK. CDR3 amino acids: CASSQGLSRGNTIYF. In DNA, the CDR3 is TGTGCCAGCAGCCAAGGGTTATCTCGAGGAAACACCATATATTTT. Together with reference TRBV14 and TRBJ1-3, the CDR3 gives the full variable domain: EAGVTQFPSHSVIEKGQTVTLRCDPISGHDNLYWYRRVMGKEIKFLLHFVKESKQDESGMPNNRFLAERTGGTYSTLKVQPAELEDSGVYFCASSQGLSRGNTIYFGEGSWLTVV.

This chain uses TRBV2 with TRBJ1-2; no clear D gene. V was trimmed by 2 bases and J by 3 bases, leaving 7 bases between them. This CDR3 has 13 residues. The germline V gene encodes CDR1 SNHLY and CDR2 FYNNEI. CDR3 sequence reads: CASSERPDYGYTF. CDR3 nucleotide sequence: TGTGCCAGCAGTGAAAGGCCAGACTATGGCTACACCTTC.

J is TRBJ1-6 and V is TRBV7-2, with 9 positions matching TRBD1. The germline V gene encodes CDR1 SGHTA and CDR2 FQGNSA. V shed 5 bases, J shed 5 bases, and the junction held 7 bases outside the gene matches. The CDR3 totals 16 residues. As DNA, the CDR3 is TGTGCCAGCAGCCCACGGGGACAGGGAGATAATTCACCCCTCCACTTT. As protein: CASSPRGQGDNSPLHF.

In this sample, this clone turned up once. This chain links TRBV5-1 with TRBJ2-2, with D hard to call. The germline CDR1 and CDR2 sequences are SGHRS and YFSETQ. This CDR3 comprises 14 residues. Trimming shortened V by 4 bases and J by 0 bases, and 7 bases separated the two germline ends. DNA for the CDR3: TGCGCCAGCAGCCCGAATTCGAACACCGGGGAGCTGTTTTTT. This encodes CASSPNSNTGELFF.

CDR3: CASSLAGTSNTGELFF. CDR3 in DNA: TGCGCCAGCAGCTTGGCCGGGACTAGCAACACCGGGGAGCTGTTTTTT. This chain connects TRBV5-1 to TRBJ2-2; 9 positions match TRBD2. The trim removed 0 bases at V and 2 bases at J, leaving 2 bases unmatched. CDR1 SGHRS and CDR2 YFSETQ come from the germline V gene. This CDR3 comprises 16 residues.

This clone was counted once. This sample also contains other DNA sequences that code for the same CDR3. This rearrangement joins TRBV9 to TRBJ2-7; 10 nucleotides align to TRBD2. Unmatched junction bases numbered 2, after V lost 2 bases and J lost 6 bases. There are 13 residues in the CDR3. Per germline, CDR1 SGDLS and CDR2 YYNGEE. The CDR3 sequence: CASSVLAGGEQYF. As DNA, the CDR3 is TGTGCCAGCAGCGTTTTAGCGGGAGGCGAGCAGTACTTC.

In DNA, the CDR3 is TGCGCCAGCAGCCAGCAGCTCCCAGGCGAGCAGTTCTTC. Residues: CASSQQLPGEQFF. This chain uses TRBV5-1 with TRBJ2-1, with D uncertain. The CDR3 sequence is 13 residues long. Per the germline V gene, CDR1 is SGHRS and CDR2 is YFSETQ. The ends were cut back, 4 bases at V and 10 bases at J, with 15 bases in the middle.

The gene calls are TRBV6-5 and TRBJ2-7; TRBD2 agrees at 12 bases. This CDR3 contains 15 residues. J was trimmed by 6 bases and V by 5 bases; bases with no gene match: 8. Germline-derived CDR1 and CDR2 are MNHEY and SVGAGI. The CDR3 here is CASSRGLAGWVEQYF. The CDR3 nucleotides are TGTGCCAGCAGTCGTGGACTAGCGGGATGGGTCGAGCAGTACTTC.

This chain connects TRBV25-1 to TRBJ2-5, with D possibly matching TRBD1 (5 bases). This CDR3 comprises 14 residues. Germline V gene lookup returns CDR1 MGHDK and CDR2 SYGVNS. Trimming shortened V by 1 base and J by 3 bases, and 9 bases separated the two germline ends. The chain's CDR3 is CASSEWGREETQYF. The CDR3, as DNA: TGTGCCAGCAGTGAATGGGGCCGGGAAGAGACCCAGTACTTC. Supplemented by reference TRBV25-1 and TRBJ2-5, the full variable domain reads EADIYQTPRYLVIGTGKKITLECSQTMGHDKMYWYQQDPGMELHLIHYSYGVNSTEKGDLSSESTVSRIRTEHFPLTLESARPSHTSQYLCASSEWGREETQYFGPGTRLLVL.

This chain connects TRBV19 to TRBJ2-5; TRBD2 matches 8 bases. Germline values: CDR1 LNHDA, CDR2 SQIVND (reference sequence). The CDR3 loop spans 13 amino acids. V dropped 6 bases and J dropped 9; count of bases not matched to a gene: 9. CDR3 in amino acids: CASSMASGGAQYF. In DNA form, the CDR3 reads TGTGCCAGTAGCATGGCGAGCGGGGGAGCCCAGTACTTC.

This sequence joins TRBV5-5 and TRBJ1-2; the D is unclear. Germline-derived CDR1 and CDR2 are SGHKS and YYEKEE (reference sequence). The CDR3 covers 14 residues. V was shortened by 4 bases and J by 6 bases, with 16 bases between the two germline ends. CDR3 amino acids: CASSARADQDGYTF. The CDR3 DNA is TGTGCCAGCAGCGCGAGGGCGGATCAGGATGGCTACACCTTC. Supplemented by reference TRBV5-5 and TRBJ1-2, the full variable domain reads DAGVTQSPTHLIKTRGQQVTLRCSPISGHKSVSWYQQVLGQGPQFIFQYYEKEERGRGNFPDRFSARQFPNYSSELNVNALLLGDSALYLCASSARADQDGYTFGSGTRLTVV.

The CDR3 nucleotides are TGTGCCAGCAGCCCGTGGACTAGCGGGAGAGAGAATGAGCAGTTCTTC. Its protein product is CASSPWTSGRENEQFF. The V gene is TRBV5-8, the J gene TRBJ2-1, with TRBD2 matching 13 bases. Germline V gives CDR1 SGHTS, CDR2 YDEGEE. This CDR3 spans 16 amino acids. The junction had 8 bases not matched to a gene; V was cut back by 4 bases and J by 7 bases.

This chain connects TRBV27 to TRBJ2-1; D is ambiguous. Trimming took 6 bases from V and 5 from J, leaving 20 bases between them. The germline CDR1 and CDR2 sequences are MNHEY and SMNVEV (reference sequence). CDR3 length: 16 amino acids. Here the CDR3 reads CASSPLAVGSHNEQFF. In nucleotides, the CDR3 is TGTGCCAGCAGCCCACTCGCCGTGGGTAGCCACAATGAGCAGTTCTTC.

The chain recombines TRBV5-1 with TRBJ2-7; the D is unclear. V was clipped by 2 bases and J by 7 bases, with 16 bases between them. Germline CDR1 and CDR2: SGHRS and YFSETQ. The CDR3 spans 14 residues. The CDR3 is CASSLEGYTREQYF. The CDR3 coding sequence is TGCGCCAGCAGCTTAGAAGGCTATACGAGGGAGCAGTACTTC.

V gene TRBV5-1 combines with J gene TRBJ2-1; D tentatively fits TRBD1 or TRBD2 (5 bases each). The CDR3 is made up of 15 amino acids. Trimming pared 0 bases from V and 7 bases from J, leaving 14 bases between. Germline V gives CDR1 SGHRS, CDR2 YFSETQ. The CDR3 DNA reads TGCGCCAGCAGCTTGGGCTTGGGGGAAATGAATGAGCAGTTCTTC. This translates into CASSLGLGEMNEQFF.